This is a list of T cell receptor beta chains from one sample in a study of blood T cell repertoires in COVID-19. The protocol was immunoSEQ multiplex PCR, while the TCRdb copy is restricted to in-frame clones and leaves out a portion. This table has around 300,000 clones, around 90% appearing once. Sequencing was performed on peripheral blood. Receptors originate from a woman aged 40 to 55 with acute or convalescent COVID-19. Each CDR3 is given with its conserved first and last residue. A D gene is named only where the DNA matches it firmly. Part of the rows lack a size; the others show once, few, many or a class for expanded clones.

clone_size j_call v_call d_call cdr3_aa cdr3_nt
. TRBJ1-1 TRBV5-6 . CASSFEAAEAFF TGTGCCAGCAGCTTCGAGGCCGCTGAAGCTTTCTTT
. TRBJ1-4 TRBV27 . CASSSGEKLFF TGTGCCAGCTCCTCGGGTGAAAAACTGTTTTTT
once TRBJ1-5 TRBV2 TRBD1 CASRETGDSNQPQHF TGTGCCAGCAGGGAAACAGGGGATAGCAATCAGCCCCAGCATTTT
once TRBJ2-3 TRBV11-2 . CATADSTSTDTQYF TGTGCCACCGCGGACAGTACTAGCACAGATACGCAGTATTTT
. TRBJ2-5 TRBV12-5 . CASEVVGQKTQYF TGTGCTAGTGAGGTCGTGGGCCAAAAGACCCAGTACTTC
. TRBJ2-1 TRBV5-1 . CASSLAQGNEQFF TGCGCCAGCAGCTTGGCTCAGGGCAATGAGCAGTTCTTC
once TRBJ1-5 TRBV19 . CASSLTDQPQHF TGTGCCAGTAGTCTGACAGATCAGCCCCAGCATTTT
. TRBJ2-1 TRBV7-2 . CASSLVMYNEQFF TGTGCCAGCAGCTTAGTTATGTACAATGAGCAGTTCTTC
. TRBJ1-6 TRBV18 TRBD1 CASSPLVRDRGQYTNSPLHF TGTGCCAGCTCACCACTCGTCCGGGACAGGGGGCAGTACACTAATTCACCCCTCCACTTT
. TRBJ1-6 TRBV12-5 TRBD1 CASGLATPGGSPLHF TGTGCTAGTGGTTTGGCGACTCCAGGGGGTTCACCCCTCCACTTT
. TRBJ2-1 TRBV19 . CASSPSRLSYNEQFF TGTGCCAGTAGCCCCAGCAGGCTATCCTACAATGAGCAGTTCTTC
. TRBJ2-3 TRBV6-5 TRBD2 CASSLWAGDTDTQYF TGTGCCAGCAGCCTTTGGGCGGGGGACACAGATACGCAGTATTTT
. TRBJ1-2 TRBV10-3 TRBD1 CAIRTGQGALKYGYTF TGTGCCATCAGGACCGGACAGGGGGCATTAAAGTATGGCTACACCTTC
once TRBJ1-2 TRBV7-2 . CASSWSTNYGYTF TGTGCCAGCAGCTGGAGTACTAACTATGGCTACACCTTC
. TRBJ2-5 TRBV5-1 . CASSLITGANQETQYF TGCGCCAGCAGCTTGATCACAGGAGCCAACCAAGAGACCCAGTACTTC
. TRBJ2-1 TRBV5-1 . CASSFYPGSEQFF TGCGCCAGCAGCTTCTACCCAGGAAGCGAGCAGTTCTTC
. TRBJ1-2 TRBV19 . CASSIDLWGGHPNKNYGYTF TGTGCCAGTAGTATAGATCTCTGGGGCGGACACCCAAATAAAAACTATGGCTACACCTTC
. TRBJ2-3 TRBV9 . CASSVFAADTQYF TGTGCCAGCAGCGTCTTTGCGGCAGATACGCAGTATTTT
few TRBJ2-1 TRBV9 TRBD2 CASSAGGAGVSYNEQFF TGTGCCAGCAGCGCTGGTGGGGCGGGGGTCTCCTACAATGAGCAGTTCTTC
. TRBJ1-5 TRBV19 TRBD1 CASSGGTGGGTALISPQHF TGTGCCAGTAGCGGCGGGACAGGGGGTGGAACCGCCCTAATCAGCCCCCAGCATTTT
. TRBJ2-5 TRBV9 . CASSSGLKETQYF TGTGCCAGCAGCTCAGGACTAAAAGAGACCCAGTACTTC
. TRBJ2-1 TRBV7-2 TRBD2 CASSLVGSGGFNEQFF TGTGCCAGCAGCTTAGTCGGTAGCGGGGGCTTTAATGAGCAGTTCTTC
. TRBJ1-1 TRBV7-9 . CASSLVARGWADRNTEAFF TGTGCCAGCAGCTTAGTAGCGCGGGGCTGGGCAGACCGTAACACTGAAGCTTTCTTT
. TRBJ2-1 TRBV2 . CASSEFSSYNEQFF TGTGCCAGCAGTGAATTCAGCTCCTACAATGAGCAGTTCTTC
. TRBJ1-1 TRBV10-3 . CAISGLKRQSTEAFF TGTGCCATCAGTGGTCTCAAGCGACAGTCCACTGAAGCTTTCTTT
few TRBJ1-1 TRBV18 TRBD1 CASSPPLGQGDMGRNTEAFF TGTGCCAGCTCACCACCCCTGGGACAGGGAGATATGGGGCGTAACACTGAAGCTTTCTTT
. TRBJ2-2 TRBV7-9 . CATNREGYSPGELFF TGTGCCACCAACCGAGAAGGTTATAGCCCCGGGGAGCTGTTTTTT